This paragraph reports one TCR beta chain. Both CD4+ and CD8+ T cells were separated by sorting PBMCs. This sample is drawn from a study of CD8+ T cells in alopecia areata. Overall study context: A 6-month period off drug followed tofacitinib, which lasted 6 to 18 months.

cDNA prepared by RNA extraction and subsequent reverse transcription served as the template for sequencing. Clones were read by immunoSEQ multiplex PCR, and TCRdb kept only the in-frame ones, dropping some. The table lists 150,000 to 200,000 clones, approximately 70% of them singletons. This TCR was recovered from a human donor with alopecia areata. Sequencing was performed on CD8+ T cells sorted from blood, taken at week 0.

The chain's CDR3 is CASSLWGPGETQYF. The CDR3 DNA sequence: TGTGCCAGCAGTTTATGGGGCCCGGGAGAGACCCAGTACTTC. The gene calls are TRBV27 and TRBJ2-5, with D possibly TRBD1 on 5 matching bases. V was pared by 1 base and J by 4 bases, with 10 bases between. CDR1 is MNHEY and CDR2 is SMNVEV in the germline V gene (reference sequence). The length of the CDR3 is 14 residues.